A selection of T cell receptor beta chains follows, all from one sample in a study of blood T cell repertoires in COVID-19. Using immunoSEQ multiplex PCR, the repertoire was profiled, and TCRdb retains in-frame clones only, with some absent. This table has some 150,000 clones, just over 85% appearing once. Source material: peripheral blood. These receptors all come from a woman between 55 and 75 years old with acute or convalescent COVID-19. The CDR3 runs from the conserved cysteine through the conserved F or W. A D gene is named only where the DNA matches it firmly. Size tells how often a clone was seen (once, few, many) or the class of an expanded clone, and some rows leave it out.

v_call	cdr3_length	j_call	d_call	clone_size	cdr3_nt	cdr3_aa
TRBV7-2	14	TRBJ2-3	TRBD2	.	TGTGCCAGCGAGCTAGCGGGGTCGTCTGATACGCAGTATTTT	CASELAGSSDTQYF
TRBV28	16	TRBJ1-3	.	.	TGTGCCAGCTGTCCCGTAGGGGATTTTAGGGGAAACACCATATATTTT	CASCPVGDFRGNTIYF
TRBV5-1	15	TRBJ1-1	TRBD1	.	TGCGCCAGCAGCTTGGTGACCGGGACAGGGGGCGAAGCTTTCTTT	CASSLVTGTGGEAFF
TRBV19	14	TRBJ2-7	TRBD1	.	TGTGCCAGTAGTATTACAGGGGGTACGAGCGAGCAGTACTTC	CASSITGGTSEQYF
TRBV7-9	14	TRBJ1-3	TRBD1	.	TGTGCCAGCAGCTTGACAGGGACTGGAAACACCATATATTTT	CASSLTGTGNTIYF
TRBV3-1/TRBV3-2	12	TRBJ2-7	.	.	TGTGCCAGCAGCCTCCGACAGGTCGAGCAGTACTTC	CASSLRQVEQYF
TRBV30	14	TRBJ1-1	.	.	TGTGCCTGGAGTGTAAGGGGGATGAACACTGAAGCTTTCTTT	CAWSVRGMNTEAFF
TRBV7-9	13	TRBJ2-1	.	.	TGTGCCAGCAGTCTTGACAGGTACAATGAGCAGTTCTTC	CASSLDRYNEQFF
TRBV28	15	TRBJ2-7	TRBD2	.	TGTGCCAGCAGTTCTGGCGGGGGGCCCCCTTACGAGCAGTACTTC	CASSSGGGPPYEQYF
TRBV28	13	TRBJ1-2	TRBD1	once	TGTGCCAGCAGCTTGACAGGGAACTATGGCTACACCTTC	CASSLTGNYGYTF
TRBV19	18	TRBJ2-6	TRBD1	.	TGTGCCACCAGACATGGGGGACAGGGGGACTCTGGGGCCAACGTCCTGACTTTC	CATRHGGQGDSGANVLTF
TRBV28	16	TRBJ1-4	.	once	TGTGCCAGCAGTATGGGGGGGGGACCGCCCTTGGAAAAACTGTTTTTT	CASSMGGGPPLEKLFF
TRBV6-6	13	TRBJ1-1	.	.	TGTGCCTGCAAGGGACTGCACAACACTGAAGCTTTCTTT	CACKGLHNTEAFF
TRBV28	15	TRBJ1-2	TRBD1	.	TGTGCCAGCAGTGCCGGGACAGGGATGCCCTATGGCTACACCTTC	CASSAGTGMPYGYTF
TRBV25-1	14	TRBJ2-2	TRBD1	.	TGTGCCAGCAGACAGGGGGCGAACACCGGGGAGCTGTTTTTT	CASRQGANTGELFF
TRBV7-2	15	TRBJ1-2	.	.	TGTGCCAGCAGCGTATACAGGGACGCTAACTATGGCTACACCTTC	CASSVYRDANYGYTF